These 32 T cell receptor beta chains were sequenced from one sample in a study of T cell responses to AZD1222 COVID-19 vaccine. Data came from immunoSEQ multiplex PCR; TCRdb stores just in-frame clones and leaves some out. The sample has more than 100,000 clones, around 86% seen once; the top ten hold about 1.2%. This specimen was peripheral blood, taken on day 0 of AZD1222 vaccination. All receptors derive from an adult in good health.

The V call is TRBV27, the J call TRBJ2-3; 11 nucleotides line up with TRBD1. Per the germline V gene, CDR1 is MNHEY and CDR2 is SMNVEV (reference sequence). Losses at the gene ends were 6 bases for V and 7 bases for J; bases not matched to a gene: 9. This CDR3 has 15 amino acids. DNA for the CDR3: TGTGCCAGCAGACGTCCGGGACAGGGGGGGAATACGCAGTATTTT. Protein sequence: CASRRPGQGGNTQYF.

The V call is TRBV2, the J call TRBJ2-5; 9 bases align to TRBD1. The CDR3 length is 14 residues. Germline assignment: CDR1 SNHLY and CDR2 FYNNEI. V was clipped by 4 bases and J by 7 bases; unmatched bases: 7. CDR3 coding DNA: TGTGCCAGCAGTGCCCGGACAGGGGTGGGGACCCAGTACTTC. It translates to CASSARTGVGTQYF.

This clone was counted between two and nine times. The J gene is TRBJ2-1, the V gene TRBV3-1 (or the pseudogene TRBV3-2); tentative D call: TRBD1 (5 bases). Trimming removed 6 bases at V and 4 bases at J, with 22 bases between. This CDR3 is built from 17 residues. The germline V gene has CDR1 LGHDT and CDR2 YNNKEL (reference sequence). In DNA, the CDR3 is TGTGCCAGCAGTCCGGAGATGGGCCAGGGCAGTTACAATGAGCAGTTCTTC. It codes for CASSPEMGQGSYNEQFF.

Regarding this clone: Compared with germline, one end of the junction differs, possibly owing to a read error. The CDR3 protein is CASSPSLWTNAEAFF. Written as DNA, the CDR3 is TGTGCCAGCAGCCCCTCGCTCTGGACGAACGCTGAAGCTTTCTTT. This chain joins TRBV7-9 and TRBJ1-1, with D hard to call. Germline V lookup: CDR1 SEHNR, CDR2 FQNEAQ (reference sequence). The CDR3 is made up of 15 amino acids.

This clone showed up just once. The chain employs TRBV27 and TRBJ2-7, with TRBD1 as a possible D gene (6 bases). Germline V gene data show CDR1 as MNHEY and CDR2 as SMNVEV (reference sequence). The CDR3 length is 14 residues. The germline V and J ends were trimmed by 6 bases and 3 bases, with 15 bases remaining between them. This CDR3 is CASSPNPRGYEQYF. CDR3 DNA sequence: TGTGCCAGCAGCCCCAACCCCAGGGGCTACGAGCAGTACTTC.

This chain connects TRBV7-9 to TRBJ1-5; 8 nucleotides line up with TRBD1. This CDR3 is built from 14 residues. J gave up 9 bases and V 4 bases, and 8 bases lay outside the gene matches. Germline assignment: CDR1 SEHNR and CDR2 FQNEAQ (reference sequence). The CDR3 is CASSSDREVWPQHF. For the CDR3, the DNA is TGTGCCAGCAGCTCGGACAGGGAAGTTTGGCCCCAGCATTTT.

The chain has TRBV6-2 or TRBV6-3 and TRBJ2-7, with 9 nucleotides matching TRBD2. V shed 4 bases, J shed 1 base, and the junction held 2 bases outside the gene matches. Germline-derived CDR1 and CDR2 are MNHEY and SVGEGT. CDR3 length equals 14 residues. Here the CDR3 DNA reads TGTGCCAGCAGTTTTAGCGGGGGTTCCTACGAGCAGTACTTC. The encoded protein is CASSFSGGSYEQYF.

The CDR3 DNA follows: TGTGCCACCCGCGGGGGGCCTTACACAGATACGCAGTATTTT. This translates into CATRGGPYTDTQYF. The J gene is TRBJ2-3, the V gene TRBV3-1 (or the pseudogene TRBV3-2), with 8 bases fitting TRBD2. The germline CDR1 and CDR2 sequences are LGHDT and YNNKEL (reference sequence). Trimming took 10 bases from V and 2 from J; bases not matched to a gene: 8. The CDR3 consists of 14 residues.

The table lists this clone with a few counts. The chain carries TRBV6-5 and TRBJ2-1, with 8 bases aligning to TRBD1. The CDR3 spans 15 residues. Germline CDR1 is MNHEY and CDR2 is SVGAGI. Germline trimming cut 5 bases from V and 4 bases from J; bases unmatched to any gene: 7. CDR3 coding DNA: TGTGCCAGCAGTAGGAGACAGGGGAGTTACAATGAGCAGTTCTTC. Residues: CASSRRQGSYNEQFF.

The chain recombines TRBV21-1 with TRBJ1-5. TRBV21-1 corresponds to a pseudogene. The CDR3 contains 14 residues. In nucleotides, the CDR3 is TGTGCCAGCAGCAATCAGGGCGCGGGTCAGCCCCAGCATTTT. It specifies CASSNQGAGQPQHF.

J is TRBJ2-3 and V is TRBV7-8; no clear D. Germline assignment: CDR1 SGHVS and CDR2 FQNEAQ. Trimming cost V 1 base and J 2 bases, with 13 bases left between them. This CDR3 has 16 residues. The CDR3 sequence: CASSLVLGRTTDTQYF. CDR3 nucleotide sequence: TGTGCCAGCAGCTTAGTTTTGGGCAGGACCACAGATACGCAGTATTTT.

This chain uses TRBV7-2 with TRBJ2-5, with D perhaps matching TRBD1 (6 bases). Germline CDR1 and CDR2: SGHTA and FQGNSA. V gave up 5 bases and J gave up 1 base, with 14 bases separating them. This CDR3 has 15 amino acids. The CDR3 here is CASSPGHFPQETQYF. CDR3 nucleotide sequence: TGTGCCAGCAGCCCGGGACATTTCCCCCAAGAGACCCAGTACTTC.

The CDR3 region is CAGWDSSRGEAFF. In DNA form, the CDR3 reads TGTGCCGGTTGGGACAGCTCCCGAGGTGAAGCTTTCTTT. The chain recombines TRBV6-5 with TRBJ1-1; 7 bases fit TRBD1. V trimming: 11 bases; J trimming: 7 bases; junction bases outside the gene matches: 13. The CDR3 has 13 amino acids. Looked up from germline, CDR1 is MNHEY and CDR2 is SVGAGI.

The V and J genes are TRBV18 and TRBJ2-7; weak D call: TRBD2 (5 bases). V shed 4 bases and J shed 5 bases, with 15 bases lying between them. Germline V gene lookup returns CDR1 KGHSH and CDR2 LQKENI. The length of the CDR3 is 14 residues. CDR3 region: CASSRSGTPDEQYF. The CDR3 coding sequence is TGTGCCAGCTCACGAAGCGGCACTCCGGACGAGCAGTACTTC. Full variable domain (remainder filled in from reference TRBV18 and TRBJ2-7): NAGVMQNPRHLVRRRGQEARLRCSPMKGHSHVYWYRQLPEEGLKFMVYLQKENIIDESGMPKERFSAEFPKEGPSILRIQQVVRGDSAAYFCASSRSGTPDEQYFGPGTRLTVT.

The J gene is TRBJ1-1, the V gene TRBV5-1; TRBD1 agrees at 9 bases. V trimming: 5 bases; J trimming: 5 bases; junction bases outside the gene matches: 7. Germline V gene sequence: CDR1 SGHRS, CDR2 YFSETQ. The length of the CDR3 is 14 residues. DNA for the CDR3: TGCGCCAGCAGGGAACAGGGGGCAATTACTGAAGCTTTCTTT. The encoded protein is CASREQGAITEAFF.

V is TRBV30 and J is TRBJ1-5, with 9 bases aligning to TRBD1. CDR1 and CDR2 from the germline V gene are GTSNPN and SVGIG (reference sequence). The CDR3 contains 16 residues. V lost 3 bases, J lost 1 base, and 7 bases stayed unmatched. The chain's CDR3 is CAWRKQGAGSNQPQHF. DNA of the CDR3: TGTGCCTGGAGGAAACAGGGGGCTGGGAGCAATCAGCCCCAGCATTTT.

This clone occurred a few times. The rearrangement links TRBV7-2 to TRBJ1-2; D is unclear. Trimming removed 7 bases from V and 0 bases from J, with 15 bases in between. CDR1 is SGHTA, CDR2 FQGNSA, per germline. The CDR3 runs to 15 residues. CDR3 in amino acids: CASTYGMEANYGYTF. The CDR3 nucleotides read TGTGCCAGCACCTACGGCATGGAAGCTAACTATGGCTACACCTTC. Full variable domain (outside the CDR3, taken from reference TRBV7-2 and TRBJ1-2): GAGVSQSPSNKVTEKGKDVELRCDPISGHTALYWYRQSLGQGLEFLIYFQGNSAPDKSGLPSDRFSAERTGGSVSTLTIQRTQQEDSAVYLCASTYGMEANYGYTFGSGTRLTVV.

The V and J genes are TRBV7-2 and TRBJ2-1; TRBD2 aligns across 10 bases. V trimming: 3 bases; J trimming: 7 bases; junction bases outside the gene matches: 3. CDR1 is SGHTA and CDR2 is FQGNSA in the germline V gene. This CDR3 region has 14 residues. This CDR3 is CASSLSGGANEQFF. The CDR3 DNA follows: TGTGCCAGCAGCTTGAGCGGGGGGGCAAATGAGCAGTTCTTC.

The chain recombines TRBV10-3 with TRBJ2-3; 13 bases are shared with TRBD2. With 6 bases clipped from V and 2 bases from J, the junction kept 2 bases outside the gene matches. The CDR3 has 15 amino acids. Germline CDR1 and CDR2: ENHRY and SYGVKD. CDR3 region: CAIRGLAGSTDTQYF. CDR3 bases: TGTGCCATCAGGGGACTAGCGGGGTCCACAGATACGCAGTATTTT.

V and J are TRBV5-1 and TRBJ2-5; perhaps TRBD1 as D (6 bases). Trimming removed 4 bases from V and 3 bases from J, with 13 bases in between. Germline assignment: CDR1 SGHRS and CDR2 YFSETQ. The CDR3 contains 14 residues. The chain's CDR3 is CASSPRGLEETQYF. CDR3 DNA sequence: TGCGCCAGCAGCCCCAGGGGTCTCGAAGAGACCCAGTACTTC.

The rearrangement uses TRBV7-6 and TRBJ2-7, with D perhaps TRBD2 (6 bases). CDR1 and CDR2 from the germline V gene are SGHVS and FNYEAQ. The length of the CDR3 is 13 residues. V gave up 1 base and J gave up 6 bases, with 10 bases separating them. CDR3: CASSLVEGSEQYF. The CDR3 bases are TGTGCCAGCAGCTTAGTGGAGGGGTCCGAGCAGTACTTC.

The CDR3 DNA reads TGTGCCAGCAGTTTGAGGGGCCGATCGAACACTGAAGCTTTCTTT. This gives the protein CASSLRGRSNTEAFF. The chain employs TRBV2 and TRBJ1-1, with D possibly TRBD1 on 5 matching bases. CDR1 and CDR2 from the germline V gene are SNHLY and FYNNEI. Trimming removed 5 bases from V and 1 base from J, with 14 bases in between. This CDR3 contains 15 residues.

The V and J genes are TRBV4-3 and TRBJ2-7; a weak D match, TRBD1 (6 bases). Looked up from germline, CDR1 is LGHNA and CDR2 is YSLEER. This CDR3 is built from 15 residues. V was shortened by 4 bases and J by 0 bases, with 13 bases between the two germline ends. CDR3 protein: CASSRGQSGSYEQYF. Written as DNA, the CDR3 is TGCGCCAGCAGCCGCGGACAGAGCGGCTCCTACGAGCAGTACTTC.

The CDR3 sequence: CASSQDPPEELFF. Here the CDR3 DNA reads TGCGCCAGCAGTCAAGACCCGCCCGAGGAACTGTTTTTT. The chain links TRBV23-1 to TRBJ1-4; no definite D call. TRBV23-1 is an ORF for which the function is uncertain. V was shortened by 2 bases and J by 12 bases, with 13 bases between the two germline ends. This CDR3 comprises 13 residues.

The chain's CDR3 is CASSPVAGGPIEQYF. In nucleotides, the CDR3 is TGTGCCAGCAGCCCCGTAGCGGGGGGGCCGATCGAGCAGTACTTC. The chain links TRBV3-1 (or the pseudogene TRBV3-2) to TRBJ2-7, with 11 bases fitting TRBD2. Unmatched junction bases numbered 8, after V lost 4 bases and J lost 6 bases. CDR1 is LGHDT and CDR2 is YNNKEL in the germline V gene (reference sequence). The CDR3 has 15 amino acids.

The chain carries TRBV27 and TRBJ2-7; weak D call: TRBD1 (5 bases). Germline V gene sequence: CDR1 MNHEY, CDR2 SMNVEV (reference sequence). This CDR3 comprises 14 residues. The V end was cut by 2 bases, the J end by 2 bases, with 10 bases between. The CDR3 sequence: CASSLSQGTYEQYF. In DNA, the CDR3 is TGTGCCAGCAGTTTAAGCCAGGGCACCTACGAGCAGTACTTC.

The V call is TRBV7-9, the J call TRBJ1-5, with D uncertain. The CDR3 is 14 amino acids. V gave up 5 bases and J gave up 12 bases, with 20 bases separating them. Germline V gene sequence: CDR1 SEHNR, CDR2 FQNEAQ (reference sequence). The CDR3 is CASSPGTPPKLQHF. In DNA, the CDR3 is TGTGCCAGCAGCCCTGGTACACCCCCAAAGCTCCAGCATTTT.

The chain combines TRBV5-6 with TRBJ1-2; weak D call: TRBD1 (6 bases). The CDR3 consists of 14 residues. Germline V lookup: CDR1 SGHDT, CDR2 YYEEEE. Trimming stripped 3 bases from V and 8 bases from J, with 17 bases between. The CDR3 DNA is TGTGCCAGCAGCTCCCCTCGGGGGGCGTTGGGCTACACCTTC. It translates to CASSSPRGALGYTF.

The chain employs TRBV29-1 and TRBJ1-1; D uncertain. Germline V CDR1 and CDR2: SQVTM, ANQGSEA. CDR3 size: 12 residues. V was pared by 6 bases and J by 7 bases, with 15 bases between. Written as DNA, the CDR3 is TGCAGCGTATATACCCAGGAGTATGAAGCTTTCTTT. This encodes CSVYTQEYEAFF.

The V gene is TRBV4-1, the J gene TRBJ1-5; no clear D. The CDR3 is 13 amino acids. With 0 bases removed from V and 11 bases from J, the gap between germline ends came to 11 bases. Germline V gene sequence: CDR1 MGHRA, CDR2 YSYEKL. The CDR3 protein is CASSQDLRAAQHF. As DNA, the CDR3 is TGCGCCAGCAGCCAAGATCTTAGGGCGGCCCAGCATTTT.

The gene calls are TRBV5-6 and TRBJ2-7; the D is unclear. V was trimmed by 2 bases and J by 0 bases, leaving 12 bases between them. The CDR3 loop spans 15 amino acids. The germline V gene encodes CDR1 SGHDT and CDR2 YYEEEE. Written as DNA, the CDR3 is TGTGCCAGCAGCTTATTCGGCCTGAGCTCCTACGAGCAGTACTTC. As protein: CASSLFGLSSYEQYF.

The V gene is TRBV3-1 (or the pseudogene TRBV3-2), the J gene TRBJ2-3; D gene ambiguous. The V gene's germline CDR1 is LGHDT and CDR2 YNNKEL (reference sequence). The CDR3 runs to 15 residues. Trimming stripped 0 bases from V and 3 bases from J, with 10 bases between. The CDR3 protein is CASSQDGGPTDTQYF. The CDR3 nucleotides read TGTGCCAGCAGCCAAGATGGCGGCCCGACAGATACGCAGTATTTT.